Described below is a single T cell receptor (beta chain) sequence and its context. Its target is unknown. The V gene lost 8 bases and the J gene lost 2 bases, with 16 bases spanning the gap. Germline loops: CDR1 GTSNPN, CDR2 SVGIG (reference sequence). This CDR3 spans 15 amino acids. Scientists ran DNA taken from cultured CD4+ T cells through the Oncomine TCR Beta short-read assay for sequencing. Scientists extracted genomic DNA from CD4+ T cells grown in culture. MiXCR, applied by TCRdb to the PCR reads, yields one record per CDR3 protein. The table includes about 14,000 distinct CDR3 sequences, around 26% detected once. This specimen belongs to a study of vaccination and CD4 T cells after COVID-19. Study summary: Timing of post-vaccine sample collection was a median 72 days after dose two, with a range of 14 to 241.

Noted treatment: roughly nine-day PBMC culture with coronavirus spike peptide pools or control peptides (ViraFEST assay). With peptide pools, ViraFEST first expanded antigen-specific T cells and afterwards sequenced their TCRs. Sequencing input: CD4+ T cells from blood, cultured in vitro. This clonotype was sampled from a human donor who had recovered from COVID-19. The V and J genes are TRBV30 and TRBJ1-6; unclear D gene. CDR3 region: CAAVGKEAYNSPLHF. The CDR3 DNA follows: TGTGCCGCGGTAGGCAAAGAAGCCTATAATTCACCCCTCCACTTT.